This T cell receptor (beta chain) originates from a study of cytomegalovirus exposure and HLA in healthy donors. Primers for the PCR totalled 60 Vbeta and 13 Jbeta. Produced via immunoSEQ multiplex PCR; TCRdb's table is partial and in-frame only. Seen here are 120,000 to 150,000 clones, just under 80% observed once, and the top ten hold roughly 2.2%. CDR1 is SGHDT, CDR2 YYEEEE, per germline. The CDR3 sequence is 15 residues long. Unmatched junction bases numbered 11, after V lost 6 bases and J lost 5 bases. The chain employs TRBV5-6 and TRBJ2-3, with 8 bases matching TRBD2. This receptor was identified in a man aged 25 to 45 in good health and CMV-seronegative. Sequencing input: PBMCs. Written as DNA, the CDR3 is TGTGCCAGCACCCCGGGAGGGCCCACCGGAGATACGCAGTATTTT. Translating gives CASTPGGPTGDTQYF. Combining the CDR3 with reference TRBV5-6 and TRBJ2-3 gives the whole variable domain DAGVTQSPTHLIKTRGQQVTLRCSPKSGHDTVSWYQQALGQGPQFIFQYYEEEERQRGNFPDRFSGHQFPNYSSELNVNALLLGDSALYLCASTPGGPTGDTQYFGPGTRLTVL.